The rows below give T cell receptor beta chains drawn from one sample of a study of T cells in Graves' hyperthyroidism and ophthalmopathy. TCRdb reanalysed the multiplex PCR reads using MiXCR and keeps one entry per CDR3 protein. The table lists around 350,000 distinct CDR3 sequences, about a fifth of them singletons. The sequencing input was blood. The receptors derive from a young woman with Graves' hyperthyroidism. Both conserved end residues are part of each CDR3. D genes are given only for firm matches. Not all rows give a size; the values are once, few, many and, for expanded clones, a class.

clone_size	d_call	j_call	v_call	cdr3_nt	cdr3_aa
many	TRBD2	TRBJ2-2	TRBV20-1	TGCAGAGCAGTAGCGGGGGGGCGGAACACCGGGGAGCTGTTTTTT	CRAVAGGRNTGELFF
many	NA	TRBJ2-7	TRBV10-3	TGTGCCATCAGTCGGACAGACTACGAGCAGTACTTC	CAISRTDYEQYF
many	TRBD1	TRBJ2-7	TRBV6-2/TRBV6-3	TGTGCCAGCAGTTTCCCCTCGACAGGGGGGGCCTACGAGCAGTACTTC	CASSFPSTGGAYEQYF
many	TRBD1	TRBJ1-2	TRBV2	TGTGCCAGCAGTGTGGGACAGGGGGTTGGCGGCTACACCTTC	CASSVGQGVGGYTF
many	NA	TRBJ2-7	TRBV11-2	TGTGCCAGTCAGGATTTGGGGAACTACGAGCAGTACTTC	CASQDLGNYEQYF
many	NA	TRBJ1-2	TRBV4-1	TGCGCCAGCAGCCAAGTTGGCCGGTATGGCTACACCTTC	CASSQVGRYGYTF
NA	NA	TRBJ2-2	TRBV7-8	TGTGCCAGCAGCTCCCCACCAGGGACCACCGGGGAGCTGTTTTTT	CASSSPPGTTGELFF
few	NA	TRBJ2-5	TRBV29-1	TGCAGCGTTGGTTCTGGCGGACTTAAAGAGACCCAGTACTTC	CSVGSGGLKETQYF
many	TRBD1	TRBJ2-2	TRBV11-2	TGTGCCAGCAGCTCCGGACAGGCACCCACCGAGGAGCTGTTTTTT	CASSSGQAPTEELFF
NA	NA	TRBJ1-5	TRBV28	TGTGCCAGCAGTCTCTACGGGGGGGGCAATCAGCCCCAGCATTTT	CASSLYGGGNQPQHF
medium-sized	NA	TRBJ1-2	TRBV20-1	TGCAGTGCTAGGGACAATAACTATGGCTACACCTTC	CSARDNNYGYTF
NA	NA	TRBJ1-1	TRBV10-1	TGCGCCAGCAGTGAGGGGGCTGTCGCTGAAGCTTTCTTT	CASSEGAVAEAFF
NA	TRBD1	TRBJ1-1	TRBV6-5	TGTGCCAGCAGTCACAGGGGAGAGGCCACTGAAGCTTTCTTT	CASSHRGEATEAFF
many	NA	TRBJ2-4	TRBV2	TGTGCCAGCAGTGAGCGGGCCAGCCTCAAAAACATTCAGTACTTC	CASSERASLKNIQYF